The 32 T cell receptor beta chains below all came from one sample that was sequenced in a study of control samples from healthy donors and cancer patients. This table comes from immunoSEQ multiplex PCR, and its TCRdb copy is limited to in-frame clones, with some not included. The sample has tens of thousands of clones, about 88% seen once; the top ten hold roughly 9.7%. The sequenced material came from PBMCs. All receptors derive from a woman aged 45-59 years with colorectal cancer.

The chain couples TRBV4-1 to TRBJ1-3; 7 nucleotides agree with TRBD1. Germline values: CDR1 MGHRA, CDR2 YSYEKL. The CDR3 runs 16 residues. With V trimmed by 4 bases and J by 3 bases, 9 bases remained unmatched. The CDR3 coding sequence is TGCGCCAGCAGCCCACTATACAGGGGAGGTGGAAACACCATATATTTT. It translates to CASSPLYRGGGNTIYF.

The chain joins TRBV5-8 to TRBJ2-2; tentatively, D is TRBD1 or TRBD2 (6 bases each). Trimming left V 4 bases short and J 0 bases short, with 10 bases between. Germline V gene data show CDR1 as SGHTS and CDR2 as YDEGEE. The CDR3 length is 15 residues. The CDR3 loop is CASSLRGANTGELFF. In DNA, the CDR3 is TGTGCCAGCAGCCTGAGGGGGGCGAACACCGGGGAGCTGTTTTTT.

The rearrangement links TRBV3-1 (or the pseudogene TRBV3-2) to TRBJ1-2; 9 positions agree with TRBD1. Germline V gene sequence: CDR1 LGHDT, CDR2 YNNKEL (reference sequence). The V gene end was trimmed by 4 bases and the J gene end by 6 bases; junction bases not matched to a gene: 3. The CDR3 is made up of 13 amino acids. The CDR3 here is CASSRGTGNGYTF. In DNA, the CDR3 is TGTGCCAGCAGCCGCGGGACAGGGAATGGCTACACCTTC.

V gene TRBV4-1 combines with J gene TRBJ2-1; TRBD2 is a possible D gene (5 bases). The V end lost 0 bases, the J end lost 1 base, and 7 bases lay between the germline ends. This CDR3 comprises 15 residues. Per the germline V gene, CDR1 is MGHRA and CDR2 is YSYEKL. CDR3 loop: CASSQEPGSYNEQFF. The CDR3 DNA reads as TGCGCCAGCAGCCAAGAGCCGGGGTCCTACAATGAGCAGTTCTTC.

This chain links TRBV7-2 with TRBJ2-1; 8 bases line up with TRBD2. Per the germline V gene, CDR1 is SGHTA and CDR2 is FQGNSA. Trimming removed 1 base from V and 5 bases from J; junction bases left unmatched: 4. This CDR3 has 15 amino acids. The CDR3 is CASSLVSGENNEQFF. CDR3 coding DNA: TGTGCCAGCAGCTTAGTTAGCGGGGAAAACAATGAGCAGTTCTTC.

The rearrangement joins TRBV19 to TRBJ2-5; D ambiguous. V lost 1 base to trimming and J lost 2 bases, with 5 bases between them. Looked up from germline, CDR1 is LNHDA and CDR2 is SQIVND (reference sequence). The length of the CDR3 is 13 residues. CDR3 amino acids: CASSIAPQETQYF. The CDR3 DNA sequence: TGTGCCAGTAGTATAGCACCACAAGAGACCCAGTACTTC.

CDR3 sequence (DNA): TGTGCCAGCGCTATCGGGGGGGCGGAAGAGCAGTACGTC. Translation: CASAIGGAEEQYV. V usage is TRBV12-3 or TRBV12-4 and J usage is TRBJ2-7, with 8 bases fitting TRBD2. This CDR3 has 13 residues. Trimming took 8 bases from V and 7 from J; bases not matched to a gene: 10.

This clone is categorized as medium-sized. Other nucleotide sequences from this sample produce the same CDR3. This rearrangement joins TRBV9 to TRBJ1-2; no definite D call. Germline V gene data show CDR1 as SGDLS and CDR2 as YYNGEE. CDR3 length: 11 residues. With 4 bases removed from V and 2 bases from J, the gap between germline ends came to 3 bases. CDR3 residues: CASSNNYGYTF. The CDR3 DNA reads TGTGCCAGCAGCAACAACTATGGCTACACCTTC.

The chain combines TRBV24-1 with TRBJ2-3, with D hard to call. Trimming removed 3 bases from V and 0 bases from J, with 6 bases in between. This CDR3 region has 14 residues. The germline CDR1 and CDR2 sequences are KGHDR and SFDVKD. The CDR3 nucleotides read TGTGCCACCAGTGATCTAACCAGCACAGATACGCAGTATTTT. Translated: CATSDLTSTDTQYF.

The DNA of the CDR3 is TGTGCCAGCTCACGAGAGGGTGGGTACAATGAGCAGTTCTTC. This codes for CASSREGGYNEQFF. The chain has TRBV18 and TRBJ2-1; D possibly corresponds to TRBD2 (5 bases). CDR1 KGHSH and CDR2 LQKENI come from the germline V gene. Trimming stripped 4 bases from V and 4 bases from J, with 11 bases between. This CDR3 is built from 14 residues. Filled out from reference TRBV18 and TRBJ2-1, the complete variable domain reads NAGVMQNPRHLVRRRGQEARLRCSPMKGHSHVYWYRQLPEEGLKFMVYLQKENIIDESGMPKERFSAEFPKEGPSILRIQQVVRGDSAAYFCASSREGGYNEQFFGPGTRLTVL.

The chain links TRBV2 to TRBJ2-5, with 7 bases lining up with TRBD1. CDR1 and CDR2 from the germline V gene are SNHLY and FYNNEI. V shed 8 bases, J shed 4 bases, and the junction held 7 bases outside the gene matches. The length of the CDR3 is 13 residues. This CDR3 is CASGRQGGETQYF. DNA for the CDR3: TGTGCCAGCGGCAGACAGGGTGGAGAGACCCAGTACTTC.

The chain is built from TRBV28 and TRBJ2-7; D is ambiguous. This CDR3 spans 13 amino acids. Germline-derived CDR1 and CDR2 are MDHEN and SYDVKM. Trimming took 4 bases from V and 4 from J, leaving 11 bases between them. Here the CDR3 DNA reads TGTGCCAGCAGTTCTCACATCACTTACGAGCAGTACGTC. Translating it yields CASSSHITYEQYV.

This rearrangement joins TRBV9 to TRBJ2-1; D is undetermined. The germline V gene encodes CDR1 SGDLS and CDR2 YYNGEE. The V and J ends lost 3 bases and 4 bases respectively, with 14 bases between them. This CDR3 has 15 amino acids. CDR3 nucleotide sequence: TGTGCCAGCAGCGCGACACCGACACCTTACAATGAGCAGTTCTTC. It is translated as CASSATPTPYNEQFF.

V usage is TRBV5-5 and J usage is TRBJ1-2; D gene unclear. The CDR3 covers 11 residues. V was clipped by 0 bases and J by 13 bases, with 10 bases between them. CDR1 is SGHKS, CDR2 YYEKEE, per germline (reference sequence). DNA of the CDR3: TGTGCCAGCAGCTTGGATTTGGCCGTCACCTTC. Translating gives CASSLDLAVTF.

The rearrangement links TRBV5-6 to TRBJ2-3, with TRBD2 matching 7 bases. V shed 4 bases, J shed 7 bases, and the junction held 15 bases outside the gene matches. Germline-derived CDR1 and CDR2 are SGHDT and YYEEEE. CDR3 length equals 16 residues. The CDR3 protein is CASSPTLASPGYTQYF. In DNA, the CDR3 is TGTGCCAGCAGCCCCACACTAGCGTCCCCCGGGTATACGCAGTATTTT.

The rearrangement links TRBV2 to TRBJ2-5; weak D call: TRBD2 (6 bases). This CDR3 contains 13 residues. The V end was cut by 4 bases, the J end by 4 bases, with 10 bases between. Germline lookup yields CDR1 SNHLY and CDR2 FYNNEI. CDR3 bases: TGTGCCAGCAGTGGTTACGGGAGAGAGACCCAGTACTTC. It codes for CASSGYGRETQYF.

The chain joins TRBV28 to TRBJ2-7; D remains unclear. Germline-derived CDR1 and CDR2 are MDHEN and SYDVKM. This CDR3 spans 14 amino acids. V lost 6 bases, J lost 1 base, and 13 bases lay in between. The CDR3 region has the DNA TGTGCCAGCAGATCACAGTCATTTTCCTACGAGCAGTACGTC. This sequence encodes CASRSQSFSYEQYV.

This clone was seen a single time. V gene TRBV9 combines with J gene TRBJ1-3; a possible D gene is TRBD1 (5 bases). The CDR3 consists of 16 residues. Germline V gives CDR1 SGDLS, CDR2 YYNGEE. V gave up 4 bases and J gave up 0 bases, with 14 bases separating them. The DNA for the CDR3 is TGTGCCAGCAGCCCCCTGGACACCAACTCTGGAAACACCATATATTTT. Translation: CASSPLDTNSGNTIYF.

The chain joins TRBV7-2 to TRBJ2-2, with 9 bases aligning to TRBD2. Per germline, CDR1 SGHTA and CDR2 FQGNSA. The CDR3 loop spans 16 amino acids. V was clipped by 4 bases and J by 4 bases; unmatched bases: 7. The CDR3 loop is CASSSRTSVGTGELFF. The CDR3 nucleotides are TGTGCCAGCAGCTCCCGGACTAGCGTGGGCACCGGGGAGCTGTTTTTT.

Written as DNA, the CDR3 is TGCAGTGCTAGAGATCCTTACACCTTC. Amino acid sequence: CSARDPYTF. The chain joins TRBV20-1 to TRBJ1-2; D is undetermined. Per the germline V gene, CDR1 is DFQATT and CDR2 is SNEGSKA (reference sequence). The V end was cut by 0 bases, the J end by 11 bases, with 4 bases between. This CDR3 contains 9 residues.

The chain joins TRBV18 to TRBJ2-3; D unclear. V was pared by 1 base and J by 0 bases, with 14 bases between. The CDR3 is 17 residues long. Germline CDR1 and CDR2: KGHSH and LQKENI. This chain's CDR3 is CASSPQDLRLSTDTQYF. The DNA of the CDR3 is TGTGCCAGCTCACCACAGGACCTACGCCTGAGCACAGATACGCAGTATTTT.

This chain uses TRBV12-5 with TRBJ2-1, with D unresolved. CDR1 and CDR2 from the germline V gene are LGHNT and FRNRAP. V gave up 7 bases and J gave up 3 bases, with 13 bases separating them. This CDR3 contains 14 residues. CDR3 sequence (DNA): TGTGCTAGTGCCCTGAGTCGAGACTACAATGAGCAGTTCTTC. Its protein product is CASALSRDYNEQFF.

The rearrangement links TRBV18 to TRBJ2-2, with D possibly being TRBD1 (5 bases). The V gene lost 3 bases and the J gene lost 5 bases, with 10 bases spanning the gap. The CDR3 runs to 14 residues. The germline V gene has CDR1 KGHSH and CDR2 LQKENI. CDR3 protein: CASSPTQGTGELFF. CDR3 sequence (DNA): TGTGCCAGCTCACCGACGCAGGGAACCGGGGAGCTGTTTTTT.

The CDR3 loop is CASSPQGVYGYTF. The CDR3 nucleotides are TGTGCCAGCAGCCCCCAGGGCGTCTATGGCTACACCTTC. The genes are TRBV3-1 (or the pseudogene TRBV3-2) and TRBJ1-2; possible D gene TRBD1, 5 bases. Germline V gene data show CDR1 as LGHDT and CDR2 as YNNKEL (reference sequence). The CDR3 consists of 13 residues. V lost 4 bases to trimming and J lost 4 bases, with 10 bases between them.

This chain links TRBV29-1 with TRBJ1-2; 10 nucleotides agree with TRBD1. In germline, CDR1 is SQVTM, CDR2 ANQGSEA. CDR3 length: 15 amino acids. Trimming at V came to 6 bases and at J to 5 bases, leaving 12 bases not matched to a gene. CDR3: CSVGEGQGIRYGYTF. The CDR3 DNA follows: TGCAGCGTCGGGGAGGGACAGGGGATTAGATATGGCTACACCTTC.

The V gene is TRBV25-1, the J gene TRBJ1-2, with 9 nucleotides matching TRBD1. The CDR3 totals 15 residues. The junction had 5 bases not matched to a gene; V was cut back by 4 bases and J by 2 bases. Germline V lookup: CDR1 MGHDK, CDR2 SYGVNS. Written as DNA, the CDR3 is TGTGCCAGCAGTGCGCCGGGACAGGGCAACTATGGCTACACCTTC. The encoded protein is CASSAPGQGNYGYTF.

V usage is TRBV5-1 and J usage is TRBJ1-3; no definite D call. V lost 3 bases and J 3 bases, leaving 7 bases between the germline ends. CDR1 is SGHRS, CDR2 YFSETQ, per germline. The CDR3 sequence is 13 residues long. The CDR3 sequence: CASSSSFGNTIYF. As DNA, the CDR3 is TGCGCCAGCAGCTCCTCCTTTGGAAACACCATATATTTT. The whole variable domain, remainder taken from reference TRBV5-1 and TRBJ1-3, is KAGVTQTPRYLIKTRGQQVTLSCSPISGHRSVSWYQQTPGQGLQFLFEYFSETQRNKGNFPGRFSGRQFSNSRSEMNVSTLELGDSALYLCASSSSFGNTIYFGEGSWLTVV.

This chain links TRBV4-1 with TRBJ2-1; 10 bases align to TRBD1. CDR1 and CDR2 (germline): MGHRA, YSYEKL. The CDR3 has 14 amino acids. J gave up 10 bases and V 1 base, and 4 bases lay outside the gene matches. The chain's CDR3 is CASSQGQGAWEQFF. The CDR3 DNA reads TGCGCCAGCAGCCAAGGACAGGGGGCCTGGGAGCAGTTCTTC.

V usage is TRBV2 and J usage is TRBJ2-3, with a tentative D call TRBD1 (6 bases). The germline V gene encodes CDR1 SNHLY and CDR2 FYNNEI. This CDR3 has 12 amino acids. V lost 6 bases and J 5 bases, leaving 9 bases between the germline ends. CDR3 sequence: CASSAQGDTQYF. CDR3 nucleotide sequence: TGTGCCAGCAGCGCACAGGGAGATACGCAGTATTTT. Filled out from reference TRBV2 and TRBJ2-3, the complete variable domain reads EPEVTQTPSHQVTQMGQEVILRCVPISNHLYFYWYRQILGQKVEFLVSFYNNEISEKSEIFDDQFSVERPDGSNFTLKIRSTKLEDSAMYFCASSAQGDTQYFGPGTRLTVL.

Worth noting for this clone: The limits of the CDR3 on the DNA are not certain, so only TCRdb's listed CDR3 is given. The chain carries TRBV28 and TRBJ1-4; TRBD1 is taken as the D call from the table, unchecked against the DNA. Including both end residues, the CDR3 is 15 amino acids long. Germline CDR1 and CDR2: MDHEN and SYDVKM. Here the CDR3 reads CASSSSAGGWEKLFF.

The chain uses TRBV18 and TRBJ2-7; D might be TRBD1 (5 bases). V dropped 1 base and J dropped 0 bases, with 13 bases sitting between them. The germline gives CDR1 KGHSH, CDR2 LQKENI. The CDR3 consists of 16 residues. The CDR3 reads CASSPQGFPSSYEQYV. The CDR3, as DNA: TGTGCCAGCTCACCACAGGGGTTCCCCAGCTCCTACGAGCAGTACGTC.

The V call is TRBV6-5, the J call TRBJ2-5; 9 bases align to TRBD2. The CDR3 is 15 residues long. Unmatched junction bases numbered 7, after V lost 1 base and J lost 7 bases. CDR1 and CDR2 from the germline V gene are MNHEY and SVGAGI. The CDR3 DNA reads TGTGCCAGCAGTTACTGGGGTAGCGGGGGCGGGACCCAGTACTTC. This encodes CASSYWGSGGGTQYF.